This record concerns one TCR beta chain sequence. Authors' data handling: Amplification of reference gene primers provided the estimated nucleated cell counts. Sequenced by immunoSEQ multiplex PCR; TCRdb stores in-frame clones only, minus some. The V and J calls and clone size come from that table; D and trimming were worked out from the DNA. The sample has 200,000 or so clones, around 89% seen once. This sample stems from a study of blood T cell repertoires in COVID-19. Study details: T cells, B-cell-depleted T cells, or PBMCs supplied cDNA or gDNA.

There are 14 residues in the CDR3. V gave up 0 bases and J gave up 7 bases, with 10 bases separating them. Per germline, CDR1 KGHSH and CDR2 LQKENI. The chain uses TRBV18 and TRBJ2-1; possible D gene TRBD2, 5 bases. The receptor was derived from a man younger than 40 with COVID-19, enrolled during active disease. The sample consisted of peripheral blood. CDR3 coding DNA: TGTGCCAGCTCACCACCACCGGGGAAGAATGAGCAGTTCTTC. The encoded protein is CASSPPPGKNEQFF.